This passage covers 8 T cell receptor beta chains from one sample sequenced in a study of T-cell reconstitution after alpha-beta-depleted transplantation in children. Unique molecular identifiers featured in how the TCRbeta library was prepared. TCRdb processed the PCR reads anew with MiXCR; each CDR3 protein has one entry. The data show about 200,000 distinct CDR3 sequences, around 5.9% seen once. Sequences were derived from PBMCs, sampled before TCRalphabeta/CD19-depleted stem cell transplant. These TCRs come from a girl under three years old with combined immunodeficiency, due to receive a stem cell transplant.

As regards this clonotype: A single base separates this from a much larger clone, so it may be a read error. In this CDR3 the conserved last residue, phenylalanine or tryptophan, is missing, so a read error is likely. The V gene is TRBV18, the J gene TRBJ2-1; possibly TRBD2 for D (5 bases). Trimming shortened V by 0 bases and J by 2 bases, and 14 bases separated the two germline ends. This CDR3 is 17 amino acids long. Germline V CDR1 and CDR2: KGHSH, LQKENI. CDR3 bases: TGTGCCAGCTCACCACCGATCTTAGCGAAACCCTACAATGAGCAGTTCTAC. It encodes CASSPPILAKPYNEQFY.

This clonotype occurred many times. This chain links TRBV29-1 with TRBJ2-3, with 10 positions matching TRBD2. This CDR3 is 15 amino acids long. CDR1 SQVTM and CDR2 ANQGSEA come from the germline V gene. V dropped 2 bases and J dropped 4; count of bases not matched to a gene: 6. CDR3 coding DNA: TGCAGCGTTGAAAAAGCGGGAGGGCCTGCAGATACGCAGTATTTT. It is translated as CSVEKAGGPADTQYF.

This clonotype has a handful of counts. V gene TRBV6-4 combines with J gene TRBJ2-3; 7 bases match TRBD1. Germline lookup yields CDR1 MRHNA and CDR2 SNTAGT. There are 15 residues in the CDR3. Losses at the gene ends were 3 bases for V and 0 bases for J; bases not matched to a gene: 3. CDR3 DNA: TGTGCCAGCAGTGATAAGGGGGCAAGCACAGATACGCAGTATTTT. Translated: CASSDKGASTDTQYF.

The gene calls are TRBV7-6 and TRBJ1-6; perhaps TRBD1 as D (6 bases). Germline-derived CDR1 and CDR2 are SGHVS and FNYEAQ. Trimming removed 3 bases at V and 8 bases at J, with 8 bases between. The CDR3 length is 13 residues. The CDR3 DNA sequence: TGTGCCAGCAGCTTGACAGGCGATTCACCCCTCCACTTT. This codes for CASSLTGDSPLHF.

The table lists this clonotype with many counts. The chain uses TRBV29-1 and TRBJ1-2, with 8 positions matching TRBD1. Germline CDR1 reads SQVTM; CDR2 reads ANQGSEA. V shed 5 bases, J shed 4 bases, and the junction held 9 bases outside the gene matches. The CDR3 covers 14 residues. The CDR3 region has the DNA TGCAGCGTTCCCAGGGGGCCCTCCGTCTATGGCTACACCTTC. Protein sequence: CSVPRGPSVYGYTF.

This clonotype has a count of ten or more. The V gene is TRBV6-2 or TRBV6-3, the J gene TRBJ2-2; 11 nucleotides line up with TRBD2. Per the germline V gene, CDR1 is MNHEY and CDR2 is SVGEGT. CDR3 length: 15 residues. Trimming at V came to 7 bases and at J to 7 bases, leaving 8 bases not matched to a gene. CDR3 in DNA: TGTGCCAGCACCCTACTAGCGGGAGAGATCGGGGAGCTGTTTTTT. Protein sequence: CASTLLAGEIGELFF.

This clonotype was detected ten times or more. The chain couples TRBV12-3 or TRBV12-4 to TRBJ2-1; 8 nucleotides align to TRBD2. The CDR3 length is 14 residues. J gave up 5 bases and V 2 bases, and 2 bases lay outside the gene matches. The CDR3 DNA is TGTGCCAGCAGTTTATTAGCGGGGAACAATGAGCAGTTCTTC. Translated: CASSLLAGNNEQFF.

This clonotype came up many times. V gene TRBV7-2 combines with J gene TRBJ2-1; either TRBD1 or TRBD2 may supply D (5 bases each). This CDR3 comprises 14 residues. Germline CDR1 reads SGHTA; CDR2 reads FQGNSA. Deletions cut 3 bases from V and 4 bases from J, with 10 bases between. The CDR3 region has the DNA TGTGCCAGCAGCTTCCGGGACGCATACAATGAGCAGTTCTTC. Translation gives CASSFRDAYNEQFF. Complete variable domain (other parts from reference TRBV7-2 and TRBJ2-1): GAGVSQSPSNKVTEKGKDVELRCDPISGHTALYWYRQSLGQGLEFLIYFQGNSAPDKSGLPSDRFSAERTGGSVSTLTIQRTQQEDSAVYLCASSFRDAYNEQFFGPGTRLTVL.